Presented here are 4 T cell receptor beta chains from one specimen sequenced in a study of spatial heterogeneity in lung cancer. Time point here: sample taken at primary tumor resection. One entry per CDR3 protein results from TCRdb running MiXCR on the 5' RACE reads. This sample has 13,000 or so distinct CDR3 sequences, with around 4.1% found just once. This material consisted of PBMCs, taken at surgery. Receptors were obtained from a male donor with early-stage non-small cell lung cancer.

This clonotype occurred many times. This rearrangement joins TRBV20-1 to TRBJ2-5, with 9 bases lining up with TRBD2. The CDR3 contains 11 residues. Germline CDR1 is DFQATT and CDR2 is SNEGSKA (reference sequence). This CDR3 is CGGRAYETQYF. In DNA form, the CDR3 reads TGCGGCGGGAGGGCCTATGAGACCCAGTACTTC.

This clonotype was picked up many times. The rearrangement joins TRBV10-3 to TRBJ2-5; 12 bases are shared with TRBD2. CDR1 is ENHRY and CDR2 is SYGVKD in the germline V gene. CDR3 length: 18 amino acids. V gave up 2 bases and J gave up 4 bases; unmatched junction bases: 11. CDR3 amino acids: CAISEPEASGRAPETQYF. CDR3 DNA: TGTGCCATCAGTGAGCCTGAAGCTAGCGGGAGGGCCCCAGAGACCCAGTACTTC.

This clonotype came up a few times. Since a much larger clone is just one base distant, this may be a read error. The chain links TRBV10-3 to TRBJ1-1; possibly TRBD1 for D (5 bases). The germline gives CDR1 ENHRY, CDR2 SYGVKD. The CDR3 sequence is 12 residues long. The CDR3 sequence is CVIRARNTEAFF. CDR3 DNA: TGTGTCATCAGGGCTCGAAACACTGAAGCTTTCTTT.

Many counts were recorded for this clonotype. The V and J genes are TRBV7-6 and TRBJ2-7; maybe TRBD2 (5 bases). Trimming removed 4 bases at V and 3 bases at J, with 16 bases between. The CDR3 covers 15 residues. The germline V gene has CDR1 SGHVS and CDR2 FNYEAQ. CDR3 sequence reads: CASSSSRSRGYEQYF. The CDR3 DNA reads TGTGCCAGCAGCTCCTCGCGGAGTCGGGGCTACGAGCAGTACTTC. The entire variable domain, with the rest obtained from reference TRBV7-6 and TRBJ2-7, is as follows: GAGVSQSPRYKVTKRGQDVALRCDPISGHVSLYWYRQALGQGPEFLTYFNYEAQQDKSGLPNDRFSAERPEGSISTLTIQRTEQRDSAMYRCASSSSRSRGYEQYFGPGTRLTVT.